These 5 T cell receptor beta chains were sequenced from one sample in a study of cytomegalovirus exposure and HLA in healthy donors. PCR used 60 Vbeta primers and 13 Jbeta primers. Profiling relied on immunoSEQ multiplex PCR, and the TCRdb table lists in-frame clones only, not all of them. The table has some 110,000 clones, roughly 82% seen once. The sequencing sample was made of PBMCs. These receptors all stem from a male donor in good health and CMV-seropositive.

This chain links TRBV7-9 with TRBJ1-1; TRBD1 might be the D (6 bases). The CDR3 contains 17 residues. CDR1 is SEHNR and CDR2 is FQNEAQ in the germline V gene (reference sequence). The ends were cut back, 5 bases at V and 1 base at J, with 20 bases in the middle. The CDR3 loop is CASSPSWFKDRNTEAFF. DNA for the CDR3: TGTGCCAGCAGCCCCAGTTGGTTTAAGGACAGGAACACTGAAGCTTTCTTT.

V and J are TRBV5-1 and TRBJ2-5; D is undetermined. With 4 bases removed from V and 5 bases from J, the gap between germline ends came to 9 bases. Looked up from germline, CDR1 is SGHRS and CDR2 is YFSETQ. CDR3 length: 12 amino acids. In nucleotides, the CDR3 is TGCGCCAGCAGCGTGAGCGCGGAGACCCAGTACTTC. This translates into CASSVSAETQYF.

The chain employs TRBV19 and TRBJ2-7; D ambiguous. Germline V gene data show CDR1 as LNHDA and CDR2 as SQIVND (reference sequence). This CDR3 has 12 residues. The V gene lost 3 bases and the J gene lost 4 bases, with 7 bases spanning the gap. The CDR3, as DNA: TGTGCCAGTAGTATGGGCCAATACGAGCAGTACTTC. Translation gives CASSMGQYEQYF.

The V call is TRBV7-8, the J call TRBJ2-6; D unclear. Germline loops: CDR1 SGHVS, CDR2 FQNEAQ. Trimming left V 4 bases short and J 0 bases short, with 4 bases between. There are 14 residues in the CDR3. This CDR3 is CASSWASGANVLTF. Here the CDR3 DNA reads TGTGCCAGCAGCTGGGCCTCTGGGGCCAACGTCCTGACTTTC.

This chain links TRBV4-3 with TRBJ2-1, with TRBD2 identical over 14 bases. CDR1 is LGHNA, CDR2 YSLEER, per germline. The trim removed 1 base at V and 7 bases at J, leaving 0 bases unmatched. The CDR3 covers 15 residues. In DNA, the CDR3 is TGCGCCAGCAGCCAAGGGACTAGCGGGGGGAATGAGCAGTTCTTC. Translating gives CASSQGTSGGNEQFF.